What follows are 8 T cell receptor beta chains derived from one specimen sequenced in a study of spatial heterogeneity in lung cancer. TCRdb analysed the 5' RACE reads with MiXCR anew, one entry per CDR3 protein. The data contain 20,000 to 30,000 distinct CDR3 sequences, about 4.7% of them singletons. Time point meaning: sample taken at primary tumor resection. The sequenced sample was PBMCs, obtained at surgery. The receptors were sampled from a male donor with early-stage non-small cell lung cancer.

This clonotype was recorded at least ten times. The rearrangement links TRBV9 to TRBJ2-7; D call uncertain. CDR1 is SGDLS, CDR2 YYNGEE, per germline. V was cut by 4 bases and J by 2 bases, with 16 bases left in between. This CDR3 comprises 15 residues. CDR3 nucleotides: TGTGCCAGCAGCTCAGGCCCCCTACGGGCCTACGAGCAGTACTTC. Translation gives CASSSGPLRAYEQYF.

Many counts were recorded for this clonotype. The V gene is TRBV7-2, the J gene TRBJ1-2, with TRBD1 as a possible D gene (6 bases). The V end lost 4 bases, the J end lost 4 bases, and 13 bases lay between the germline ends. Per the germline V gene, CDR1 is SGHTA and CDR2 is FQGNSA. The CDR3 length is 14 residues. The CDR3 loop reads CASSSRTVTYGYTF. DNA for the CDR3: TGTGCCAGCAGCTCCAGGACAGTCACCTATGGCTACACCTTC.

This clonotype appeared many times. This rearrangement joins TRBV29-1 to TRBJ1-2; a possible D gene is TRBD1 (5 bases). This CDR3 is built from 12 residues. Trimming pared 5 bases from V and 7 bases from J, leaving 14 bases between. The germline gives CDR1 SQVTM, CDR2 ANQGSEA. The CDR3 loop is CSVLGTAGGYTF. As DNA, the CDR3 is TGCAGCGTTCTCGGGACTGCCGGTGGCTACACCTTC.

There are many counts of this clonotype. The genes are TRBV28 and TRBJ1-1; D gene unclear. V lost 3 bases, J lost 7 bases, and 9 bases lay in between. The CDR3 totals 12 residues. CDR1 and CDR2 from the germline V gene are MDHEN and SYDVKM. CDR3 bases: TGTGCCAGCAGTTTGGTGCGATTTGAAGCTTTCTTT. The encoded protein is CASSLVRFEAFF.

This clonotype was counted many times. J is TRBJ2-1 and V is TRBV15, with 7 bases that match TRBD2. The CDR3 loop spans 17 amino acids. CDR1 and CDR2 (germline): LNHNV, YYDKDF (reference sequence). The junction had 12 bases not matched to a gene; V was cut back by 0 bases and J by 7 bases. CDR3 sequence: CATSRESLAFSENEQFF. In DNA form, the CDR3 reads TGTGCCACCAGCAGAGAGTCACTAGCGTTTTCGGAGAATGAGCAGTTCTTC.

This sequence joins TRBV12-3 or TRBV12-4 and TRBJ2-3; D unresolved. CDR3 length: 12 residues. V gave up 4 bases and J gave up 4 bases, with 6 bases separating them. The CDR3 bases are TGTGCCAGCAGTTCGCGAGCAGATACGCAGTATTTT. Amino acid sequence: CASSSRADTQYF.

This clonotype showed up many times. J is TRBJ2-5 and V is TRBV25-1, with D tentatively TRBD2 (5 bases). Germline lookup yields CDR1 MGHDK and CDR2 SYGVNS. This CDR3 is 12 amino acids long. V gave up 10 bases and J gave up 5 bases, with 14 bases separating them. CDR3 sequence reads: CATRPGKETQYF. In DNA, the CDR3 is TGTGCCACCCGCCCGGGGAAGGAGACCCAGTACTTC.

The chain has TRBV27 and TRBJ2-5; 12 bases agree with TRBD2. This CDR3 comprises 16 residues. Per germline, CDR1 MNHEY and CDR2 SMNVEV (reference sequence). The V and J ends lost 3 bases and 5 bases, in that order; junction bases with no gene match: 7. Here the CDR3 reads CASSFYLAGGLETQYF. The CDR3 DNA is TGTGCCAGCAGTTTTTACCTAGCGGGGGGGCTGGAGACCCAGTACTTC.